A selection of T cell receptor beta chains follows, all from one sample in a study of blood T cell repertoires in COVID-19. Some clones are missing from TCRdb's copy, which holds only in-frame ones; the method was immunoSEQ multiplex PCR. The data contain 200,000 to 250,000 clones, about 80% of them singletons. Material: peripheral blood. The source is a woman between 50 and 59 years old with acute or convalescent COVID-19. The CDR3 runs from the conserved cysteine through the conserved F or W. The D gene is left open where the match is weak. The size field is filled for only some rows; it gives once, few, many or a size class.

V gene: TRBV5-6
clone size: many
D gene: NA
J gene: TRBJ1-5
CDR3 protein: CASSYGFSNQPQHF
CDR3 DNA: TGTGCCAGCAGCTACGGTTTTAGCAATCAGCCCCAGCATTTT

V gene: TRBV24-1
clone size: once
D gene: NA
J gene: TRBJ2-5
CDR3 protein: CATGGSTSPQYF
CDR3 DNA: TGTGCCACCGGGGGGAGTACTAGCCCCCAGTACTTC

V gene: TRBV24-1
clone size: NA
D gene: NA
J gene: TRBJ2-7
CDR3 protein: CATSEPGQNEQYF
CDR3 DNA: TGTGCCACCAGTGAGCCCGGACAGAACGAGCAGTACTTC

V gene: TRBV6-1
clone size: NA
D gene: TRBD1
J gene: TRBJ1-1
CDR3 protein: CASSERDRAAEAFF
CDR3 DNA: TGTGCCAGCAGTGAAAGGGACAGGGCGGCTGAAGCTTTCTTT

V gene: TRBV5-1
clone size: NA
D gene: TRBD1
J gene: TRBJ2-3
CDR3 protein: CASSSGTGGSDTQYF
CDR3 DNA: TGCGCCAGCAGCTCCGGGACAGGGGGCTCAGATACGCAGTATTTT

V gene: TRBV7-3
clone size: NA
D gene: TRBD2
J gene: TRBJ2-1
CDR3 protein: CASSSGLAGGLNEQFF
CDR3 DNA: TGTGCCAGCAGCTCGGGACTAGCGGGGGGCCTCAATGAGCAGTTCTTC

V gene: TRBV18
clone size: NA
D gene: TRBD2
J gene: TRBJ2-1
CDR3 protein: CASSPLGTSSHEQFF
CDR3 DNA: TGTGCCAGCTCACCACTAGGGACTAGCTCCCATGAGCAGTTCTTC

V gene: TRBV28
clone size: NA
D gene: NA
J gene: TRBJ1-1
CDR3 protein: CASSLSGRFVSWAFF
CDR3 DNA: TGTGCCAGCAGTTTGAGTGGGAGGTTTGTGTCCTGGGCTTTCTTT

V gene: TRBV18
clone size: NA
D gene: TRBD1
J gene: TRBJ1-2
CDR3 protein: CASLTTDRDGYTF
CDR3 DNA: TGTGCCAGCCTCACCACGGACAGGGACGGCTACACCTTC

V gene: TRBV19
clone size: NA
D gene: NA
J gene: TRBJ2-3
CDR3 protein: CASRGELSTDTQYF
CDR3 DNA: TGTGCCAGCAGGGGGGAGTTAAGCACAGATACGCAGTATTTT

V gene: TRBV7-9
clone size: once
D gene: TRBD2
J gene: TRBJ2-1
CDR3 protein: CASNLDLGLAGYEQFF
CDR3 DNA: TGTGCCAGCAACTTAGATCTGGGACTAGCGGGATATGAGCAGTTCTTC

V gene: TRBV2
clone size: NA
D gene: TRBD1
J gene: TRBJ1-1
CDR3 protein: CASSERTGNTEAFF
CDR3 DNA: TGTGCCAGCAGTGAACGGACAGGGAACACTGAAGCTTTCTTT

V gene: TRBV7-8
clone size: once
D gene: TRBD1
J gene: TRBJ1-6
CDR3 protein: CASSPTRQGAKSSPLHF
CDR3 DNA: TGTGCCAGCAGCCCCACCCGACAGGGGGCGAAATCTTCACCCCTCCACTTT

V gene: TRBV28
clone size: NA
D gene: NA
J gene: TRBJ1-2
CDR3 protein: CASYPQGIYGYTF
CDR3 DNA: TGTGCCAGCTATCCGCAGGGGATCTATGGCTACACCTTC

V gene: TRBV19
clone size: few
D gene: NA
J gene: TRBJ1-1
CDR3 protein: CASFQEEGTEAFF
CDR3 DNA: TGTGCCAGCTTCCAGGAAGAGGGCACTGAAGCTTTCTTT

V gene: TRBV19
clone size: NA
D gene: NA
J gene: TRBJ2-7
CDR3 protein: CASSNSPAGSSEQYF
CDR3 DNA: TGTGCCAGTAGTAATTCGCCGGCAGGGTCGAGCGAGCAGTACTTC

V gene: TRBV24-1
clone size: NA
D gene: TRBD2
J gene: TRBJ2-5
CDR3 protein: CATSDLPSGGPHQETQYF
CDR3 DNA: TGTGCCACCAGTGATTTGCCTAGCGGGGGACCCCACCAAGAGACCCAGTACTTC

V gene: TRBV7-2
clone size: NA
D gene: TRBD2
J gene: TRBJ2-5
CDR3 protein: CASSLSGRRETQYF
CDR3 DNA: TGTGCCAGCAGCTTAAGCGGGAGGAGGGAGACCCAGTACTTC

V gene: TRBV6-2/TRBV6-3
clone size: NA
D gene: NA
J gene: TRBJ2-7
CDR3 protein: CASSLGLRQYF
CDR3 DNA: TGTGCCAGCAGTTTAGGACTAAGGCAGTACTTC

V gene: TRBV19
clone size: NA
D gene: TRBD1
J gene: TRBJ1-2
CDR3 protein: CASIGEGAPGYGYTF
CDR3 DNA: TGTGCCAGTATAGGTGAGGGGGCGCCGGGCTATGGCTACACCTTC

V gene: TRBV7-9
clone size: NA
D gene: NA
J gene: TRBJ1-1
CDR3 protein: CASSLAGGEAFF
CDR3 DNA: TGTGCCAGCAGCTTAGCCGGGGGAGAAGCTTTCTTT

V gene: TRBV15
clone size: once
D gene: TRBD2
J gene: TRBJ2-7
CDR3 protein: CATSTGLAGSYEQYF
CDR3 DNA: TGTGCCACCAGCACCGGACTAGCGGGATCCTACGAGCAGTACTTC

V gene: TRBV2
clone size: few
D gene: NA
J gene: TRBJ1-3
CDR3 protein: CASSDRSGNTIYF
CDR3 DNA: TGTGCCAGCAGTGACAGGTCTGGAAACACCATATATTTT

V gene: TRBV15
clone size: NA
D gene: NA
J gene: TRBJ1-1
CDR3 protein: CATSRARVGTEAFF
CDR3 DNA: TGTGCCACCAGCAGAGCCCGGGTGGGCACTGAAGCTTTCTTT

V gene: TRBV9
clone size: NA
D gene: NA
J gene: TRBJ1-2
CDR3 protein: CASSVANSGYGYTF
CDR3 DNA: TGTGCCAGCAGCGTAGCTAACAGTGGCTATGGCTACACCTTC

V gene: TRBV13
clone size: NA
D gene: NA
J gene: TRBJ1-1
CDR3 protein: CASSLRWGEMDTEAFF
CDR3 DNA: TGTGCCAGCAGCTTAAGGTGGGGGGAAATGGACACTGAAGCTTTCTTT

V gene: TRBV27
clone size: once
D gene: NA
J gene: TRBJ1-6
CDR3 protein: CASSPDKYNSPLHF
CDR3 DNA: TGTGCCAGCAGCCCCGACAAGTATAATTCACCCCTCCACTTT

V gene: TRBV7-2
clone size: few
D gene: NA
J gene: TRBJ2-7
CDR3 protein: CASSLHGADLTYEQYF
CDR3 DNA: TGTGCCAGCAGCTTACATGGGGCAGACCTGACCTACGAGCAGTACTTC

V gene: TRBV28
clone size: NA
D gene: NA
J gene: TRBJ1-6
CDR3 protein: CASSSAGFSSYNSPLHF
CDR3 DNA: TGTGCCAGCAGTTCCGCAGGATTTAGCTCCTATAATTCACCCCTCCACTTT

V gene: TRBV9
clone size: NA
D gene: TRBD2
J gene: TRBJ2-1
CDR3 protein: CASSGAGGLASYNEQFF
CDR3 DNA: TGTGCCAGCAGCGGCGCGGGGGGACTAGCCTCCTACAATGAGCAGTTCTTC

V gene: TRBV27
clone size: NA
D gene: TRBD2
J gene: TRBJ2-5
CDR3 protein: CASSRGGFETQYF
CDR3 DNA: TGTGCCAGCAGCCGCGGGGGATTCGAGACCCAGTACTTC

V gene: TRBV7-9
clone size: NA
D gene: TRBD2
J gene: TRBJ2-1
CDR3 protein: CASSPGGQGRRNEQFF
CDR3 DNA: TGTGCCAGCAGCCCGGGGGGGCAGGGACGTAGGAATGAGCAGTTCTTC

V gene: TRBV7-8
clone size: NA
D gene: NA
J gene: TRBJ2-1
CDR3 protein: CASSLRQGTHNEQFF
CDR3 DNA: TGTGCCAGCAGCTTAAGGCAGGGCACTCACAATGAGCAGTTCTTC

V gene: TRBV4-1
clone size: few
D gene: NA
J gene: TRBJ2-5
CDR3 protein: CASSQVSLGLEETQYF
CDR3 DNA: TGCGCCAGCAGCCAGGTTTCTTTGGGGCTAGAGGAGACCCAGTACTTC

V gene: TRBV7-9
clone size: NA
D gene: NA
J gene: TRBJ1-2
CDR3 protein: CASSLIQAGGYTF
CDR3 DNA: TGTGCCAGCAGCTTAATTCAGGCTGGAGGCTACACCTTC

V gene: TRBV6-2/TRBV6-3
clone size: NA
D gene: NA
J gene: TRBJ1-6
CDR3 protein: CASSWAVNSPLHF
CDR3 DNA: TGTGCCAGCAGTTGGGCAGTTAATTCACCCCTCCACTTT

V gene: TRBV11-2
clone size: NA
D gene: TRBD2
J gene: TRBJ2-7
CDR3 protein: CASSLGSSGILPYEQYF
CDR3 DNA: TGTGCCAGCAGCTTAGGCTCTAGCGGGATCCTACCTTACGAGCAGTACTTC

V gene: TRBV19
clone size: NA
D gene: TRBD1
J gene: TRBJ1-2
CDR3 protein: CASLGTGGEWYYGYTF
CDR3 DNA: TGTGCCAGTTTGGGGACAGGCGGGGAGTGGTACTATGGCTACACCTTC

V gene: TRBV6-5
clone size: NA
D gene: TRBD2
J gene: TRBJ2-7
CDR3 protein: CASSWSAGNYEQYF
CDR3 DNA: TGTGCCAGCAGTTGGTCAGCGGGGAACTACGAGCAGTACTTC

V gene: TRBV28
clone size: NA
D gene: NA
J gene: TRBJ1-1
CDR3 protein: CASSPSGWVAFF
CDR3 DNA: TGTGCCAGCAGCCCCTCGGGTTGGGTAGCTTTCTTT

V gene: TRBV4-2
clone size: NA
D gene: NA
J gene: TRBJ2-7
CDR3 protein: CASSQELGYEQYF
CDR3 DNA: TGTGCCAGCAGCCAAGAGCTCGGCTACGAGCAGTACTTC

V gene: TRBV5-5
clone size: NA
D gene: NA
J gene: TRBJ2-3
CDR3 protein: CASSSSISGGQDTQYF
CDR3 DNA: TGTGCCAGCAGCTCCTCAATTTCAGGGGGGCAAGATACGCAGTATTTT

V gene: TRBV30
clone size: NA
D gene: NA
J gene: TRBJ2-6
CDR3 protein: CALSRGGSGANVLTF
CDR3 DNA: TGTGCCTTGTCTCGAGGGGGATCCGGGGCCAACGTCCTGACTTTC

V gene: TRBV6-6
clone size: NA
D gene: NA
J gene: TRBJ2-1
CDR3 protein: CASSWDTNYNEQFF
CDR3 DNA: TGTGCCAGCAGTTGGGACACGAACTACAATGAGCAGTTCTTC

V gene: TRBV3-1/TRBV3-2
clone size: NA
D gene: TRBD1
J gene: TRBJ1-1
CDR3 protein: CASSHRQGAQFF
CDR3 DNA: TGTGCCAGCAGCCACCGACAGGGTGCTCAATTCTTT

V gene: TRBV5-6
clone size: NA
D gene: NA
J gene: TRBJ2-2
CDR3 protein: CASSLPRLANTGELFF
CDR3 DNA: TGTGCCAGCAGCTTACCAAGACTCGCGAACACCGGGGAGCTGTTTTTT